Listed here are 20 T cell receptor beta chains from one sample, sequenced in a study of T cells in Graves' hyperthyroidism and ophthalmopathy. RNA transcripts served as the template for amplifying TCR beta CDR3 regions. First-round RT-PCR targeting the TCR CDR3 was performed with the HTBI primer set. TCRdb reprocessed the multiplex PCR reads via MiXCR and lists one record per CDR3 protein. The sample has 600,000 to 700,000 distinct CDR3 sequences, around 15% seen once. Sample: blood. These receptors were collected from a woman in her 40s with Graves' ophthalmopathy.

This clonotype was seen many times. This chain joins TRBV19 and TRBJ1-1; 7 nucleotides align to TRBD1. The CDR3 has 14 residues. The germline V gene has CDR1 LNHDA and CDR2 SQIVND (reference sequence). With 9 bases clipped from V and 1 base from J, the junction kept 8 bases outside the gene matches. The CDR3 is CASELRTGNTEAFF. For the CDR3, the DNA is TGTGCCAGCGAATTAAGGACAGGGAACACTGAAGCTTTCTTT.

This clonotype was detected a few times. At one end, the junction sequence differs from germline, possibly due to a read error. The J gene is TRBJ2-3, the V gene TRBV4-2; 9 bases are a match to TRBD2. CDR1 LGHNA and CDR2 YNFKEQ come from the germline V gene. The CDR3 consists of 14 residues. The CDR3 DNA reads TGTGCCAGCAGCCCCGCTTTGTCGGCGGGAGGGCCGGATTTT. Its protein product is CASSPALSAGGPDF.

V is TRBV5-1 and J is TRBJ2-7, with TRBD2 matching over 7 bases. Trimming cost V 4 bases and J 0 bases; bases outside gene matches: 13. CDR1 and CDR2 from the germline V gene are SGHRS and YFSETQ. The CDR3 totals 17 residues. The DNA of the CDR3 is TGCGCCAGCAGCCCGCTGTCTAGCGGACTGAGCTCCTACGAGCAGTACTTC. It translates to CASSPLSSGLSSYEQYF.

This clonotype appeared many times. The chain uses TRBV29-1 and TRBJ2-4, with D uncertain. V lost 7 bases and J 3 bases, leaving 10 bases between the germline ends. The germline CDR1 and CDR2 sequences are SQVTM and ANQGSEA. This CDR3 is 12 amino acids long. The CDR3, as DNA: TGCAGCGCAAAATGGGACAAAAACATTCAGTACTTC. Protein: CSAKWDKNIQYF.

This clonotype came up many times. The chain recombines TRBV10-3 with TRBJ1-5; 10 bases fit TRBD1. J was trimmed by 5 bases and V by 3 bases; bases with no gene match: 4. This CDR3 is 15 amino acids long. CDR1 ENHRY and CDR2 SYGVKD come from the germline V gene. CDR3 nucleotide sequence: TGTGCCATCAGTGATAAGGGACAGGGGTATCAGCCCCAGCATTTT. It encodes CAISDKGQGYQPQHF.

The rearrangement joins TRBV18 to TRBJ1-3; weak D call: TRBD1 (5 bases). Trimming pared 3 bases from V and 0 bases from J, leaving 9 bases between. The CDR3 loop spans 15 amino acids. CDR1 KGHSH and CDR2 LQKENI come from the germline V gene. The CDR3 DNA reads TGTGCCAGCTCACCCGGGACGGCCTCTGGAAACACCATATATTTT. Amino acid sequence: CASSPGTASGNTIYF.

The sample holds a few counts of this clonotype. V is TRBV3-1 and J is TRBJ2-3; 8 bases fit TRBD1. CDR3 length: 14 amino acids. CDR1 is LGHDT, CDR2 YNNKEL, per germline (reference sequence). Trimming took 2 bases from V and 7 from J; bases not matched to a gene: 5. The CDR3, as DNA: TGTGCCAGCAGCCAAACCGACAGGGGATATACGCAGTATTTT. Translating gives CASSQTDRGYTQYF.

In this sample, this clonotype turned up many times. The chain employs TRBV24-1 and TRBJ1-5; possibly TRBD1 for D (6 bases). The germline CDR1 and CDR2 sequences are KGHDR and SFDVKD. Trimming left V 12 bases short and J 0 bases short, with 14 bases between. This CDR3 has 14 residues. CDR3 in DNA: TGTGCCCCCGAGAGGACAGATAGCAATCAGCCCCAGCATTTT. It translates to CAPERTDSNQPQHF.

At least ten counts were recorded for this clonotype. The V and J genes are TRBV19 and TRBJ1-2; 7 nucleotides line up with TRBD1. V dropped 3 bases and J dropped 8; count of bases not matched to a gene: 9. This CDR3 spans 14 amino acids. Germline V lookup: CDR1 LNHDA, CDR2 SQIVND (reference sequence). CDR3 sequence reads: CASSIDRERDGYTF. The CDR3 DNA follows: TGTGCCAGTAGTATTGACAGGGAAAGGGACGGCTACACCTTC.

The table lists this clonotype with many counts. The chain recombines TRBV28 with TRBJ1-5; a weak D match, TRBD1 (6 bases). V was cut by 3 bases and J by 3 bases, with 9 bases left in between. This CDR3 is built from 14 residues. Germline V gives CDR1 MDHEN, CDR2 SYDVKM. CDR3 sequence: CASSFRGYNQPQHF. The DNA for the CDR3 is TGTGCCAGCAGTTTCAGGGGCTACAATCAGCCCCAGCATTTT.

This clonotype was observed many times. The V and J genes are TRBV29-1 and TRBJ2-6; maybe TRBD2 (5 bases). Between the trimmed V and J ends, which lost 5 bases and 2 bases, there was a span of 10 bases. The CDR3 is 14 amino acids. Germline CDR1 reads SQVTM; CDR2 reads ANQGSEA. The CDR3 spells CSVSPGAGANVLTF. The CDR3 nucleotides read TGCAGCGTTTCGCCCGGGGCTGGGGCCAACGTCCTGACTTTC. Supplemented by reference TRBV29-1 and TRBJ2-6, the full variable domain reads SAVISQKPSRDICQRGTSLTIQCQVDSQVTMMFWYRQQPGQSLTLIATANQGSEATYESGFVIDKFPISRPNLTFSTLTVSNMSPEDSSIYLCSVSPGAGANVLTFGAGSRLTVL.

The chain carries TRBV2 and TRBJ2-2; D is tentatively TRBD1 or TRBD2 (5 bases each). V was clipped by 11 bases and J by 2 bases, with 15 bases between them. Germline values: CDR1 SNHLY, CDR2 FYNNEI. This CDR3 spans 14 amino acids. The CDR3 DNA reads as TGTGCCGGACGCCGGGACGGTAACACCGGGGAGCTGTTTTTT. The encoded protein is CAGRRDGNTGELFF.

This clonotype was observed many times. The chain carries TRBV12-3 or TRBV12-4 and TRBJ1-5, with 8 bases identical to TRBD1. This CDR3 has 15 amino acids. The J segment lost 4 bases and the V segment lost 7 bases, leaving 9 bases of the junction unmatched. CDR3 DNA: TGTGCCAGCATCCCGGGCAGGGGGCGAAATCAGCCCCAGCATTTT. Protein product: CASIPGRGRNQPQHF.

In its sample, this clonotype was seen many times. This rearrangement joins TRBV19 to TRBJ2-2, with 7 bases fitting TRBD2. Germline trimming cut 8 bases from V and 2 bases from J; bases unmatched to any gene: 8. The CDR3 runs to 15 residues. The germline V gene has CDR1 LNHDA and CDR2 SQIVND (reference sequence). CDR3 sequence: CASSLLAVNTGELFF. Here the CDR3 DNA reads TGTGCCAGTTCCCTCCTAGCGGTAAACACCGGGGAGCTGTTTTTT.

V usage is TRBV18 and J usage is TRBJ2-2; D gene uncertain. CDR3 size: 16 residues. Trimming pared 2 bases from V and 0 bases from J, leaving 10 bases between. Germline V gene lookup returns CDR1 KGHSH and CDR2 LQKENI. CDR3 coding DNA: TGTGCCAGCTCACCAGGCCTAGTAACGAACACCGGGGAGCTGTTTTTT. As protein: CASSPGLVTNTGELFF.

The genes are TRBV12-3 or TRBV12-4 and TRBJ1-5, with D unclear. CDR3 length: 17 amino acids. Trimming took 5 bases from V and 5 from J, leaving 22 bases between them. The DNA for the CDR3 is TGTGCCAGCAGTACACGCCGGGAGGGTGGCCATCATCAGCCCCAGCATTTT. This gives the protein CASSTRREGGHHQPQHF.

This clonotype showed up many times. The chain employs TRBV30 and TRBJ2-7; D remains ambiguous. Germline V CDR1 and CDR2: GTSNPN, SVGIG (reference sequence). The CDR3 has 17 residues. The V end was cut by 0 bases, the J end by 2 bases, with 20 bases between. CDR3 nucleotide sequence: TGTGCCTGGAGTGTGGGTGGCGGTCCAGGACCTACCTACGAGCAGTACTTC. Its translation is CAWSVGGGPGPTYEQYF.

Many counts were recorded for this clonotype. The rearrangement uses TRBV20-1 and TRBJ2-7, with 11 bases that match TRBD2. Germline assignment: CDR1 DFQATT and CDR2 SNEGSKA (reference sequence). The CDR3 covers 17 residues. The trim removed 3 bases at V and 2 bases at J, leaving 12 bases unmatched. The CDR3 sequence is CSASSLAGADTAYEQYF. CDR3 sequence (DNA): TGCAGTGCTAGTTCACTAGCGGGAGCCGATACGGCCTACGAGCAGTACTTC.

CDR3 in DNA: TGTGCCAGCAGTCAGATTAGCGGGAGTGGTTCCTACGAGCAGTACTTC. Its protein product is CASSQISGSGSYEQYF. The chain uses TRBV28 and TRBJ2-7; 9 nucleotides agree with TRBD2. From germline, CDR1 is MDHEN and CDR2 SYDVKM. J gave up 1 base and V 5 bases, and 9 bases lay outside the gene matches. The length of the CDR3 is 16 residues.

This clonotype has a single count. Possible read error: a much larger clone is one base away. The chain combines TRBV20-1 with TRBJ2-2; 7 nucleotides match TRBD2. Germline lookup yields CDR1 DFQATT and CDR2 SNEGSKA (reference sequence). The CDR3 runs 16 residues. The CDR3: CSARPAGLVGTGELSF. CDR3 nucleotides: TGCAGTGCTAGACCCGCCGGACTAGTTGGTACCGGGGAGCTGTCTTTT.